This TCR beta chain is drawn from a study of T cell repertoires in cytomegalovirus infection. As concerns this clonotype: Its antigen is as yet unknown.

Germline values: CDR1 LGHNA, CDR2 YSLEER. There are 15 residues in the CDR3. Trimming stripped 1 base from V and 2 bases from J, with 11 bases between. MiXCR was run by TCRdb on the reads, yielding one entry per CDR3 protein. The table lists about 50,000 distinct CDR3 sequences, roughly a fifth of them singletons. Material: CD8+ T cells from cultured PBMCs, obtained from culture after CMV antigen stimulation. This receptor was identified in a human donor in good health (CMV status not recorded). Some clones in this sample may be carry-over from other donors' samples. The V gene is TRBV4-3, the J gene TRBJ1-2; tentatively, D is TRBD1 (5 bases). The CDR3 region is CASSQGRTINYGYTF. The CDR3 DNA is TGCGCCAGCAGCCAAGGACGGACAATCAACTATGGCTACACCTTC.